The clone carrying this T cell receptor beta chain turned up a few times. Antigen unknown. Its ends do not fully match the called genes, so a read error is possible. Measured with immunoSEQ multiplex PCR; TCRdb has only the in-frame clones, and not every one. Found here are around 52,000 clones, 75% to 85% of them singletons; the top ten hold 12%. This CDR3 spans 13 amino acids. Germline values: CDR1 SQVTM, CDR2 ANQGSEA. This sample's time point: week 35, safety follow-up. All doses held 300 ug of mutant IDH1 20-mer peptide, with topical imiquimod. This record belongs to a study of a mutant IDH1 vaccine in newly diagnosed glioma. Notes on the study in general: Pseudoprogression apparently lacked any relation to changes in top peripheral T cell clonotypes.

The receptor's source is a man between 40 and 49 years old with glioma. This chain connects TRBV29-1 to TRBJ1-2, with D maybe TRBD1 (6 bases). Here the sequenced sample was PBMCs, taken from a glioma patient whose treatment included an IDH1 peptide vaccine. CDR3: CSVEALGNRVSAF. CDR3 sequence (DNA): TGCAGCGTTGAAGCATTAGGTAACAGGGTCTCGGCCTTC.